Listed below are T cell receptor beta chains from one sample, sequenced in a study of T cells after posttransplantation cyclophosphamide. The protocol was immunoSEQ multiplex PCR, while the TCRdb copy is restricted to in-frame clones and leaves out a portion. The sample has about 66,000 clones; 80% to 95% are singletons. Material: PBMCs. These TCRs come from a woman aged 25 to 45 in good health and a related stem cell transplant donor. The CDR3 runs from the conserved cysteine through the conserved F or W. Fields, in order: V gene, J gene, clone size, D gene, CDR3 protein, CDR3 DNA. The D gene is left open where the match is weak. Clone size is given for some rows only: seen once, a few or many times, or a class if the clone is expanded.

V gene: TRBV30
J gene: TRBJ1-6
clone size: -
D gene: -
CDR3 protein: CAWSVPRGYNSPLHF
CDR3 DNA: TGTGCCTGGAGTGTACCGCGGGGTTATAATTCACCCCTCCACTTT

V gene: TRBV4-2
J gene: TRBJ1-2
clone size: -
D gene: TRBD1
CDR3 protein: CASSQETGNYGYTF
CDR3 DNA: TGTGCCAGCAGCCAAGAGACAGGGAACTATGGCTACACCTTC

V gene: TRBV10-3
J gene: TRBJ2-1
clone size: -
D gene: TRBD1
CDR3 protein: CAITDGQAGIGQFF
CDR3 DNA: TGTGCCATCACTGACGGACAGGCTGGTATTGGGCAGTTCTTC

V gene: TRBV2
J gene: TRBJ2-2
clone size: -
D gene: TRBD2
CDR3 protein: CASSDGLAGPTGELFF
CDR3 DNA: TGTGCCAGCAGTGACGGGCTAGCGGGGCCCACCGGGGAGCTGTTTTTT

V gene: TRBV11-2
J gene: TRBJ2-2
clone size: -
D gene: -
CDR3 protein: CASSSIQGSGELFF
CDR3 DNA: TGTGCCAGCAGCTCAATTCAGGGATCCGGGGAGCTGTTTTTT

V gene: TRBV6-1
J gene: TRBJ2-7
clone size: -
D gene: TRBD1
CDR3 protein: CASRGGQGPSFYF
CDR3 DNA: TGTGCCAGCAGAGGCGGACAGGGCCCCTCCTTTTACTTC

V gene: TRBV2
J gene: TRBJ2-7
clone size: -
D gene: -
CDR3 protein: CASSEGSYEQYF
CDR3 DNA: TGTGCCAGCAGCGAAGGGTCCTACGAGCAGTACTTC

V gene: TRBV5-4
J gene: TRBJ1-2
clone size: -
D gene: -
CDR3 protein: CASRRTASYGYTF
CDR3 DNA: TGTGCCAGCAGACGGACGGCCTCCTATGGCTACACCTTC

V gene: TRBV7-2
J gene: TRBJ1-5
clone size: -
D gene: TRBD1
CDR3 protein: CASSSPDRGSIGQPQHF
CDR3 DNA: TGTGCCAGCAGCTCGCCAGACAGGGGGTCTATTGGTCAGCCCCAGCATTTT

V gene: TRBV10-3
J gene: TRBJ2-5
clone size: -
D gene: -
CDR3 protein: CAISGTSQETQYF
CDR3 DNA: TGTGCCATCAGCGGGACTTCGCAAGAGACCCAGTACTTC

V gene: TRBV30
J gene: TRBJ1-1
clone size: -
D gene: -
CDR3 protein: CAWSVGGAVNTEAFF
CDR3 DNA: TGTGCCTGGAGTGTCGGGGGCGCGGTGAACACTGAAGCTTTCTTT

V gene: TRBV27
J gene: TRBJ2-3
clone size: -
D gene: -
CDR3 protein: CASSFGSTDTQYF
CDR3 DNA: TGTGCCAGCAGTTTTGGTAGCACAGATACGCAGTATTTT

V gene: TRBV7-2
J gene: TRBJ1-5
clone size: -
D gene: TRBD1
CDR3 protein: CASSFAGTGTYSNQPQHF
CDR3 DNA: TGTGCCAGCAGCTTCGCAGGGACAGGGACATATAGCAATCAGCCCCAGCATTTT

V gene: TRBV10-2
J gene: TRBJ2-7
clone size: -
D gene: -
CDR3 protein: CASSTSGVGYEQYF
CDR3 DNA: TGCGCCAGCAGCACTTCAGGGGTGGGTTACGAGCAGTACTTC

V gene: TRBV15
J gene: TRBJ1-5
clone size: few
D gene: -
CDR3 protein: CVGSSNQPQHF
CDR3 DNA: TGCGTCGGATCTAGCAATCAGCCCCAGCATTTT

V gene: TRBV30
J gene: TRBJ1-1
clone size: -
D gene: -
CDR3 protein: CAWSVLSGYTEAFF
CDR3 DNA: TGTGCCTGGAGTGTACTTTCAGGGTACACTGAAGCTTTCTTT

V gene: TRBV4-1
J gene: TRBJ1-6
clone size: -
D gene: TRBD1
CDR3 protein: CASSPTSTGDNSPLHF
CDR3 DNA: TGCGCCAGCAGCCCCACCTCGACAGGGGACAATTCACCCCTCCACTTT

V gene: TRBV7-2
J gene: TRBJ2-7
clone size: -
D gene: -
CDR3 protein: CASSYGAGAGGSYEQYF
CDR3 DNA: TGTGCCAGCAGCTACGGGGCGGGGGCCGGAGGCTCCTACGAGCAGTACTTC

V gene: TRBV18
J gene: TRBJ1-1
clone size: once
D gene: -
CDR3 protein: CASSNGQNTEAFF
CDR3 DNA: TGTGCCAGCTCAAATGGACAGAACACTGAAGCTTTCTTT

V gene: TRBV5-1
J gene: TRBJ1-4
clone size: -
D gene: -
CDR3 protein: CASSLVGGGAAKANEKLFF
CDR3 DNA: TGCGCCAGCAGCTTGGTTGGTGGCGGGGCAGCAAAAGCTAATGAAAAACTGTTTTTT

V gene: TRBV10-1
J gene: TRBJ1-4
clone size: once
D gene: -
CDR3 protein: CASSDEAEVNEKLFF
CDR3 DNA: TGCGCCAGCAGTGATGAGGCAGAGGTGAATGAAAAACTGTTTTTT

V gene: TRBV30
J gene: TRBJ2-5
clone size: -
D gene: -
CDR3 protein: CARTGTERMETQYF
CDR3 DNA: TGTGCCCGGACCGGGACGGAACGTATGGAGACCCAGTACTTC

V gene: TRBV29-1
J gene: TRBJ1-2
clone size: -
D gene: TRBD1
CDR3 protein: CSAEQGSNYGYTF
CDR3 DNA: TGCAGCGCAGAACAGGGGTCTAACTATGGCTACACCTTC

V gene: TRBV4-2
J gene: TRBJ2-3
clone size: -
D gene: TRBD1
CDR3 protein: CASSLSGTGGTDTQYF
CDR3 DNA: TGTGCCAGCAGCCTCTCCGGGACAGGGGGTACAGATACGCAGTATTTT

V gene: TRBV5-5
J gene: TRBJ1-1
clone size: -
D gene: -
CDR3 protein: CASSFRTSITEAFF
CDR3 DNA: TGTGCCAGCAGCTTTAGGACCAGTATAACTGAAGCTTTCTTT

V gene: TRBV5-1
J gene: TRBJ2-2
clone size: -
D gene: TRBD2
CDR3 protein: CASSPKSGGYTGELFF
CDR3 DNA: TGCGCCAGCAGCCCGAAGAGCGGGGGGTACACCGGGGAGCTGTTTTTT

V gene: TRBV29-1
J gene: TRBJ1-2
clone size: -
D gene: TRBD1
CDR3 protein: CSVGQGARNYGYTF
CDR3 DNA: TGCAGCGTTGGACAGGGGGCACGTAACTATGGCTACACCTTC

V gene: TRBV7-2
J gene: TRBJ1-1
clone size: -
D gene: -
CDR3 protein: CASSQDIRTEAFF
CDR3 DNA: TGTGCCAGCAGCCAAGACATCAGGACTGAAGCTTTCTTT

V gene: TRBV5-1
J gene: TRBJ2-1
clone size: -
D gene: TRBD2
CDR3 protein: CASSQVGLAAYNEQFF
CDR3 DNA: TGCGCCAGCAGCCAAGTCGGACTAGCGGCCTACAATGAGCAGTTCTTC

V gene: TRBV9
J gene: TRBJ2-1
clone size: -
D gene: TRBD2
CDR3 protein: CASSVASGGAGNEQFF
CDR3 DNA: TGTGCCAGCAGCGTAGCGAGCGGGGGGGCCGGGAATGAGCAGTTCTTC

V gene: TRBV15
J gene: TRBJ1-4
clone size: -
D gene: -
CDR3 protein: CATRRGAGEKLFF
CDR3 DNA: TGTGCCACCCGCCGGGGGGCGGGCGAAAAACTGTTTTTT

V gene: TRBV7-6
J gene: TRBJ2-7
clone size: once
D gene: TRBD2
CDR3 protein: CASGIAGSNSYEQHF
CDR3 DNA: TGTGCCAGCGGTATAGCGGGGTCCAACTCCTACGAGCAGCACTTC

V gene: TRBV5-1
J gene: TRBJ2-1
clone size: -
D gene: -
CDR3 protein: CASSLDLSSYNEQFF
CDR3 DNA: TGCGCCAGCAGCTTGGACCTAAGCTCCTACAATGAGCAGTTCTTC

V gene: TRBV7-3
J gene: TRBJ1-5
clone size: -
D gene: -
CDR3 protein: CASSRTLLGAQHF
CDR3 DNA: TGTGCCAGCAGCCGGACACTCCTAGGGGCCCAGCATTTT

V gene: TRBV7-2
J gene: TRBJ2-7
clone size: -
D gene: -
CDR3 protein: CASSQGQGHPTYEQYF
CDR3 DNA: TGTGCCAGCAGCCAGGGGCAGGGGCACCCTACCTACGAGCAGTACTTC

V gene: TRBV14
J gene: TRBJ2-7
clone size: -
D gene: -
CDR3 protein: CASSQDLGRTEYF
CDR3 DNA: TGTGCCAGCAGCCAAGATCTTGGCAGAACAGAGTACTTC

V gene: TRBV6-1
J gene: TRBJ2-7
clone size: -
D gene: TRBD1
CDR3 protein: CASKVGQGATYEQYF
CDR3 DNA: TGTGCCAGCAAGGTAGGACAGGGGGCCACCTACGAGCAGTACTTC

V gene: TRBV18
J gene: TRBJ1-5
clone size: -
D gene: TRBD1
CDR3 protein: CASSPRDRDQPQHF
CDR3 DNA: TGTGCCAGCTCACCTCGGGACAGGGATCAGCCCCAGCATTTT

V gene: TRBV5-4
J gene: TRBJ1-4
clone size: once
D gene: -
CDR3 protein: CASSPGTAREKLFF
CDR3 DNA: TGTGCCAGCAGCCCGGGGACGGCCCGGGAAAAACTGTTTTTT

V gene: TRBV9
J gene: TRBJ2-6
clone size: -
D gene: -
CDR3 protein: CASSVSPNSGANVLTF
CDR3 DNA: TGTGCCAGCAGCGTAAGCCCTAACTCTGGGGCCAACGTCCTGACTTTC

V gene: TRBV4-3
J gene: TRBJ2-5
clone size: -
D gene: -
CDR3 protein: CASSQVQDYQETQYF
CDR3 DNA: TGCGCCAGCAGCCAGGTCCAGGACTATCAAGAGACCCAGTACTTC

V gene: TRBV6-5
J gene: TRBJ2-7
clone size: -
D gene: TRBD1
CDR3 protein: CASTGTGGYEQYF
CDR3 DNA: TGTGCCAGCACCGGGACAGGGGGCTACGAGCAGTACTTC

V gene: TRBV7-8
J gene: TRBJ2-7
clone size: -
D gene: -
CDR3 protein: CASSLGPRAYEQYF
CDR3 DNA: TGTGCCAGCAGCTTAGGGCCGCGGGCCTACGAGCAGTACTTC

V gene: TRBV19
J gene: TRBJ2-1
clone size: -
D gene: -
CDR3 protein: CASSAALGAYNEQFF
CDR3 DNA: TGTGCCAGTAGTGCGGCGCTGGGGGCCTACAATGAGCAGTTCTTC

V gene: TRBV6-5
J gene: TRBJ2-7
clone size: -
D gene: -
CDR3 protein: CASSQGLEQYF
CDR3 DNA: TGTGCCAGCAGTCAGGGGCTCGAGCAGTACTTC

V gene: TRBV7-2
J gene: TRBJ1-1
clone size: -
D gene: -
CDR3 protein: CASSLELNTEAFF
CDR3 DNA: TGTGCCAGCAGCTTAGAACTGAACACTGAAGCTTTCTTT

V gene: TRBV27
J gene: TRBJ1-4
clone size: -
D gene: -
CDR3 protein: CASSFTVNEKLFF
CDR3 DNA: TGTGCCAGCAGTTTTACAGTAAATGAAAAACTGTTTTTT

V gene: TRBV2
J gene: TRBJ2-2
clone size: few
D gene: TRBD1
CDR3 protein: CASLRGLVGGELFF
CDR3 DNA: TGTGCCAGCTTGAGGGGGCTGGTTGGCGGGGAGCTGTTTTTT

V gene: TRBV6-5
J gene: TRBJ2-7
clone size: -
D gene: TRBD1
CDR3 protein: CASLRQGTGEQYF
CDR3 DNA: TGTGCCAGCCTCCGACAGGGTACTGGCGAGCAGTACTTC

V gene: TRBV6-6
J gene: TRBJ1-5
clone size: -
D gene: -
CDR3 protein: CASSRDFNQPQHF
CDR3 DNA: TGTGCCAGCAGCAGGGATTTCAATCAGCCCCAGCATTTT

V gene: TRBV7-9
J gene: TRBJ1-6
clone size: -
D gene: TRBD1
CDR3 protein: CASSLETGVPLHF
CDR3 DNA: TGTGCCAGCAGCTTAGAGACAGGGGTCCCCCTCCACTTT

V gene: TRBV2
J gene: TRBJ2-3
clone size: -
D gene: TRBD2
CDR3 protein: CASSSGTSGYTQYF
CDR3 DNA: TGTGCCAGCAGTAGTGGGACTAGCGGTTATACGCAGTATTTT

V gene: TRBV6-5
J gene: TRBJ2-5
clone size: -
D gene: -
CDR3 protein: CASSYGRETQYF
CDR3 DNA: TGTGCCAGCAGTTACGGTCGAGAGACCCAGTACTTC

V gene: TRBV5-4
J gene: TRBJ1-1
clone size: -
D gene: -
CDR3 protein: CARVQETQLNTEAFF
CDR3 DNA: TGTGCCAGGGTACAGGAGACCCAACTGAACACTGAAGCTTTCTTT

V gene: TRBV19
J gene: TRBJ1-5
clone size: -
D gene: -
CDR3 protein: CASSILLGNQPQHF
CDR3 DNA: TGTGCCAGTAGTATTTTATTGGGCAATCAGCCCCAGCATTTT

V gene: TRBV2
J gene: TRBJ2-5
clone size: -
D gene: TRBD2
CDR3 protein: CASRRLAGAQETQYF
CDR3 DNA: TGTGCCAGCAGGAGACTAGCGGGTGCCCAAGAGACCCAGTACTTC

V gene: TRBV19
J gene: TRBJ1-3
clone size: -
D gene: TRBD1
CDR3 protein: CATFQGAGGNTIYF
CDR3 DNA: TGTGCCACCTTTCAGGGGGCAGGAGGAAACACCATATATTTT

V gene: TRBV14
J gene: TRBJ2-3
clone size: -
D gene: -
CDR3 protein: CASSQPAEGVDTQYF
CDR3 DNA: TGTGCCAGCAGCCAACCAGCGGAGGGGGTGGATACGCAGTATTTT